This T cell receptor (beta chain) was obtained from a study of blood T cell repertoires in COVID-19. About the research overall: T cells, B-cell-depleted T cells, or PBMCs provided the cDNA or gDNA that served as material.

In the original workflow: Amplification from reference gene primers served as the basis for estimated nucleated cell counts. Profiled with immunoSEQ multiplex PCR; TCRdb holds only in-frame clones, not every one. That table gives V, J and clone size, and the DNA gave D and trimming. The sample contains under 250,000 clones, approximately 88% of which appear only once. Participant reports of clinical history set cohort assignment. This CDR3 has 14 residues. Germline CDR1 reads LNHDA; CDR2 reads SQIVND (reference sequence). V lost 3 bases, J lost 1 base, and 8 bases lay in between. This sequence joins TRBV19 and TRBJ2-3, with D perhaps TRBD2 (6 bases). The sequencing input was PBMCs or T cells enriched from blood (not recorded which). The TCR comes from a woman in her forties who had been exposed to COVID-19. The CDR3 DNA sequence: TGTGCCAGTAGTATTGGCGGGGGCACAGATACGCAGTATTTT. It encodes CASSIGGGTDTQYF.